Listed below are T cell receptor beta chains from one sample, sequenced in a study of blood T cell repertoires in COVID-19. The method was immunoSEQ multiplex PCR; TCRdb's version includes in-frame clones alone and lacks a portion of them. Of 210,000 or so clones detected, approximately 90% appear once; the ten largest clones hold 4.4%. Source material: peripheral blood. The receptors stem from a man aged 45-60 years with acute or convalescent COVID-19. The CDR3 runs from the conserved cysteine through the conserved F or W. A D gene is named only where the DNA matches it firmly. A row's size may be missing; if present it is once, few, many or a size class.

D: TRBD1; size: .; J: TRBJ2-7; V: TRBV9; DNA: TGTGCCAGCAGCGGACCGGGACAGAGCTACGAGCAGTACTTC; CDR3: CASSGPGQSYEQYF
D: TRBD1; size: .; J: TRBJ1-1; V: TRBV18; DNA: TGTGCCAGCTCACTGCCGGGACAGGGTCTGTGCTTT; CDR3: CASSLPGQGLCF
D: TRBD1; size: .; J: TRBJ1-1; V: TRBV5-1; DNA: TGCGCCAGCCGGGTCCAGGGGGCGAGGAACACTGAAGCTTTCTTT; CDR3: CASRVQGARNTEAFF
D: TRBD1; size: .; J: TRBJ1-2; V: TRBV10-2; DNA: TGCGCCAGCAGGCCGGGACAGGGGACCTATGGCTACACCTTC; CDR3: CASRPGQGTYGYTF
D: .; size: .; J: TRBJ1-1; V: TRBV5-4; DNA: TGTGCCAGCAGCTTAAGGGGGGGAAACACTGAAGCTTTCTTT; CDR3: CASSLRGGNTEAFF
D: TRBD1; size: .; J: TRBJ1-2; V: TRBV2; DNA: TGTGCCAGCAGCCAAGGGGGCAACTATGGCTACACCTTC; CDR3: CASSQGGNYGYTF
D: .; size: .; J: TRBJ1-1; V: TRBV30; DNA: TGTGCCTGGAGTCGGGGGTCGAACACTGAAGCTTTCTTT; CDR3: CAWSRGSNTEAFF
D: .; size: .; J: TRBJ1-1; V: TRBV2; DNA: TGTGCCAGCAGTCTACAGGGTGCCAACACTGAAGCTTTCTTT; CDR3: CASSLQGANTEAFF
D: .; size: .; J: TRBJ1-2; V: TRBV7-8; DNA: TGTGCCAGCAGCTTAGCCCCCCGCCAGGGAGACAGGCCCTATGGCTACACCTTC; CDR3: CASSLAPRQGDRPYGYTF
D: .; size: .; J: TRBJ2-7; V: TRBV5-6; DNA: TGTGCCAGCAGTTTAAGATCCAGCGTGCACGAGCAGTACTTC; CDR3: CASSLRSSVHEQYF
D: TRBD1; size: .; J: TRBJ1-2; V: TRBV9; DNA: TGTGCCAGCACTCTGGACAGGGACAACCGTATTAGTGGCTACACCTTC; CDR3: CASTLDRDNRISGYTF
D: .; size: .; J: TRBJ1-2; V: TRBV25-1; DNA: TGTGCCAGCGGCTACCCTAACAGGGATGGCTACACCTTC; CDR3: CASGYPNRDGYTF
D: .; size: .; J: TRBJ1-2; V: TRBV6-4; DNA: TGTGCCAGCAGTTATAACCGGGAGACCAACTATGGCTACACCTTC; CDR3: CASSYNRETNYGYTF
D: TRBD1; size: .; J: TRBJ2-7; V: TRBV5-1; DNA: TGCGCCAGCAGCTTGGTCGGACAGGGGAACGAGCAGTACTTC; CDR3: CASSLVGQGNEQYF
D: TRBD1; size: .; J: TRBJ2-7; V: TRBV10-2; DNA: TGCGCCAGCTTGGACAGGAAGCCCGAGCAGTACTTC; CDR3: CASLDRKPEQYF
D: .; size: .; J: TRBJ1-6; V: TRBV5-1; DNA: TGCGCCAGCAGCTTGTCGCGGGTGCGGAATTCACCCCTCCACTTT; CDR3: CASSLSRVRNSPLHF
D: TRBD2; size: .; J: TRBJ2-5; V: TRBV27; DNA: TGTGCCAGCAGTCCCCGGGGGCGGGGGGGTCAAGAGACCCAGTACTTC; CDR3: CASSPRGRGGQETQYF
D: TRBD1; size: .; J: TRBJ1-1; V: TRBV6-5; DNA: TGTGCCAGCAGTTGGGACAGGGGGAACACTGAAGCTTTCTTT; CDR3: CASSWDRGNTEAFF
D: .; size: .; J: TRBJ1-5; V: TRBV7-2; DNA: TGTGCCAGCAGCTTACGGGTTAGCAATCAGCCCCAGCATTTT; CDR3: CASSLRVSNQPQHF
D: TRBD2; size: .; J: TRBJ2-1; V: TRBV3-1/TRBV3-2; DNA: TGTGCCAGCAGCCGACTAGCGGCCTACAATGAGCAGTTCTTC; CDR3: CASSRLAAYNEQFF
D: TRBD1; size: once; J: TRBJ2-7; V: TRBV10-2; DNA: TGCGCCAGCAGTGCGACAGGGAGCTACGAGCAGTACTTC; CDR3: CASSATGSYEQYF
D: .; size: once; J: TRBJ2-7; V: TRBV27; DNA: TGTGCCAGCACCAGACTAGGCCATTACGAGCAGTACTTC; CDR3: CASTRLGHYEQYF
D: .; size: few; J: TRBJ1-1; V: TRBV2; DNA: TGTGCCAGCAGTGAAGCTGGGGACATGAACACTGAAGCTTTCTTT; CDR3: CASSEAGDMNTEAFF
D: .; size: .; J: TRBJ2-1; V: TRBV7-3; DNA: TGTGCCAGCAGCTTAATGGGGGCCCGGGAGCAGTTCTTC; CDR3: CASSLMGAREQFF
D: .; size: .; J: TRBJ1-6; V: TRBV5-5; DNA: TGTGCCAGCAGCCTCCACGGTAATAATAATTCACCCCTCCACTTT; CDR3: CASSLHGNNNSPLHF
D: TRBD1; size: .; J: TRBJ2-5; V: TRBV5-1; DNA: TGCGCCAGCAGCGTGGACAGGGGAATGAAGACCCAGTACTTC; CDR3: CASSVDRGMKTQYF
D: .; size: .; J: TRBJ1-2; V: TRBV7-8; DNA: TGTGCCAGCAGCTTCAAACTGATACAGGGTTGGGGCTACACCTTC; CDR3: CASSFKLIQGWGYTF
D: TRBD1; size: .; J: TRBJ2-2; V: TRBV7-9; DNA: TGTGCCAGCAGCTTATTGGGACAGATGGACACCGGGGAGCTGTTTTTT; CDR3: CASSLLGQMDTGELFF
D: .; size: .; J: TRBJ1-5; V: TRBV30; DNA: TGTGCCTTTGGAGAGGGCGGCCAGCCCCAGCATTTT; CDR3: CAFGEGGQPQHF
D: TRBD1; size: .; J: TRBJ1-2; V: TRBV6-5; DNA: TGTGCCAGCAGAATGACAGGGGGAAATGGCTACACCTTC; CDR3: CASRMTGGNGYTF
D: .; size: .; J: TRBJ1-2; V: TRBV4-1; DNA: TGCGCCAGCAGCCAAGATCGTGGGGGGGTGCGACGGATTGGCTACACCTTC; CDR3: CASSQDRGGVRRIGYTF
D: TRBD2; size: .; J: TRBJ2-3; V: TRBV19; DNA: TGTGCCAGTAGTATAGAGGGACAACGGGGGGGCGATACGCAGTATTTT; CDR3: CASSIEGQRGGDTQYF
D: .; size: .; J: TRBJ1-2; V: TRBV3-1/TRBV3-2; DNA: TGTGCCAGCAGCCCAACCCTCCGGAGCGCTGCTAACTATGGCTACACCTTC; CDR3: CASSPTLRSAANYGYTF
D: TRBD2; size: .; J: TRBJ2-1; V: TRBV24-1; DNA: TGTGCCACCAGTGATTTCGGCGGGGGGGTTAATGAGCAGTTCTTC; CDR3: CATSDFGGGVNEQFF
D: TRBD1; size: .; J: TRBJ1-2; V: TRBV27; DNA: TGTGCCAGCAGTTTATCCTCAGGGGGCAGCCCCCTTAAACTATCCTATGGCTACACCTTC; CDR3: CASSLSSGGSPLKLSYGYTF
D: .; size: .; J: TRBJ2-6; V: TRBV18; DNA: TGTGCCAGCTCACCATCGGCGACAGCTCCCGCTGGGGCCAACGTCCTGACTTTC; CDR3: CASSPSATAPAGANVLTF
D: TRBD1; size: .; J: TRBJ1-5; V: TRBV19; DNA: TGTGCCAGTAGTATAGGGGACAGTATCAGGCAGCCCCAGCATTTT; CDR3: CASSIGDSIRQPQHF
D: .; size: .; J: TRBJ2-7; V: TRBV6-2/TRBV6-3; DNA: TGTGCCAGCAGTTTAGCAGGGATCTACGAGCAGTACTTC; CDR3: CASSLAGIYEQYF
D: .; size: .; J: TRBJ2-1; V: TRBV18; DNA: TGTGCCAGCTCCGACCAGGGTCCGCATGAGCAGTTCTTC; CDR3: CASSDQGPHEQFF